The sequence of this TCR beta chain was determined in a study of T cell responses to AZD1222 COVID-19 vaccine. To note about this clone: As yet, its antigen is unknown.

General study findings and limits: All repertoire sampling was performed exclusively after the peak T cell response. Most donors were white British, females outnumbered males, and clonal diversity was possibly underestimated. Only a handful of AZD1222 recipients tested seropositive at baseline. Nearly half of the spike-specific TCRs reportedly recognize variant regions that carry no mutations.

Assay: immunoSEQ multiplex PCR; the TCRdb copy retains only in-frame clones and omits some. The table includes 100,000 to 120,000 clones, more than 70% detected once. Trimming took 9 bases from V and 4 from J, leaving 13 bases between them. The CDR3 is 13 amino acids. Germline V gene sequence: CDR1 ENHRY, CDR2 SYGVKD. The TCR originated in an adult in good health. The rearrangement uses TRBV10-3 and TRBJ1-5; D is undetermined. The input for sequencing was peripheral blood, taken on day 0 of MenACWY control vaccination. The CDR3 reads CAMSRGANQPQHF. In DNA, the CDR3 is TGTGCCATGTCTCGGGGTGCGAATCAGCCCCAGCATTTT.